This TCR beta chain was sequenced in a study of radiation and T cells in renal cell carcinoma. General study points: From baseline, blood top tumor clonotypes peaked at 2 weeks post-radiation.

Data came from immunoSEQ multiplex PCR; TCRdb stores just in-frame clones and leaves some out. The repertoire holds 40,000 to 50,000 clones, with about 82% as singletons. This CDR3 region has 12 residues. Deletions cut 5 bases from V and 5 bases from J, with 9 bases between. Germline V gives CDR1 SGHTA, CDR2 FQGNSA. Only one count was recorded for this clone. What it recognizes is unknown. Time point denoted: blood 4 weeks post-SBRT, at nephrectomy. As for treatment: 15 Gy SBRT to primary tumor, nephrectomy 4 weeks later. Nephrectomy followed 15 Gy stereotactic body radiation by 4 weeks. This chain connects TRBV7-2 to TRBJ2-5; D gene unclear. The sample in question was blood, obtained from a patient whose treatment included radiotherapy and nephrectomy. The TCR comes from a woman in her seventies with renal cell carcinoma. The CDR3, as DNA: TGTGCCAGCAGCCAACTGGGGGAGACCCAGTACTTC. This sequence encodes CASSQLGETQYF.